The 21 T cell receptor beta chains presented below share a single source sample, sequenced in a study of blood T cell repertoires in COVID-19. Repertoires were generated with immunoSEQ multiplex PCR, while TCRdb's copy carries only in-frame clones and drops some. This table holds about 140,000 clones, about 86% found once. Sequencing input: peripheral blood. Receptors originate from a woman aged 55-69 years with acute or convalescent COVID-19.

This clone appeared once. The V gene is TRBV7-6, the J gene TRBJ2-5, with 9 bases fitting TRBD1. V lost 4 bases, J lost 3 bases, and 3 bases stayed unmatched. Germline V gene lookup returns CDR1 SGHVS and CDR2 FNYEAQ. This CDR3 has 14 amino acids. CDR3 bases: TGTGCCAGCAGCTCGCGGACAGGGGAAGAGACCCAGTACTTC. Amino acids: CASSSRTGEETQYF.

With regard to this clone: Other DNA sequences in the sample encode the same CDR3. The chain recombines TRBV9 with TRBJ2-3, with TRBD2 matching over 10 bases. The CDR3 is made up of 15 amino acids. CDR1 is SGDLS and CDR2 is YYNGEE in the germline V gene. With 1 base clipped from V and 1 base from J, the junction kept 0 bases outside the gene matches. The CDR3 loop is CASSVLAGGTDTQYF. CDR3 bases: TGTGCCAGCAGCGTACTAGCGGGGGGCACAGATACGCAGTATTTT.

The gene calls are TRBV28 and TRBJ1-2, with a tentative D call TRBD1 (6 bases). CDR1 and CDR2 (germline): MDHEN, SYDVKM. The V and J ends lost 8 bases and 4 bases respectively, with 17 bases between them. This CDR3 region has 14 residues. The DNA for the CDR3 is TGTGCCAGCGGGGGGGGGCCCGAGAGCTATGGCTACACCTTC. It yields the protein CASGGGPESYGYTF.

A single count supports this clone. J is TRBJ1-5 and V is TRBV27; 7 bases map to TRBD1. With V trimmed by 5 bases and J by 0 bases, 4 bases remained unmatched. The CDR3 is 15 amino acids. Germline V gene sequence: CDR1 MNHEY, CDR2 SMNVEV (reference sequence). The CDR3 reads CASSTYRGSNQPQHF. The CDR3 nucleotides are TGTGCCAGCAGTACGTACAGGGGTAGCAATCAGCCCCAGCATTTT.

This chain's CDR3 is CASRGLGPNGGSNEKLFF. The CDR3 DNA is TGTGCCAGCAGAGGGCTCGGCCCCAATGGGGGCTCCAATGAAAAACTGTTTTTT. The chain couples TRBV2 to TRBJ1-4, with D tentatively TRBD1 (6 bases). The CDR3 is 18 residues long. The V end was cut by 6 bases, the J end by 5 bases, with 25 bases between. Germline V CDR1 and CDR2: SNHLY, FYNNEI. Complete variable domain (other parts from reference TRBV2 and TRBJ1-4): EPEVTQTPSHQVTQMGQEVILRCVPISNHLYFYWYRQILGQKVEFLVSFYNNEISEKSEIFDDQFSVERPDGSNFTLKIRSTKLEDSAMYFCASRGLGPNGGSNEKLFFGSGTQLSVL.

The CDR3 loop reads CASSSTGLITDTQYF. In DNA form, the CDR3 reads TGTGCCAGCAGCTCTACAGGGTTAATAACAGATACGCAGTATTTT. The chain uses TRBV11-2 and TRBJ2-3; weak D call: TRBD1 (6 bases). Germline CDR1 and CDR2: SGHAT and FQNNGV. The CDR3 loop spans 15 amino acids. V lost 4 bases and J lost 3, with 14 bases in between. Filled out from reference TRBV11-2 and TRBJ2-3, the complete variable domain reads EAGVAQSPRYKIIEKRQSVAFWCNPISGHATLYWYQQILGQGPKLLIQFQNNGVVDDSQLPKDRFSAERLKGVDSTLKIQPAKLEDSAVYLCASSSTGLITDTQYFGPGTRLTVL.

This clone occurred a few times. The chain couples TRBV19 to TRBJ2-2, with a tentative D call TRBD1 (6 bases). Looked up from germline, CDR1 is LNHDA and CDR2 is SQIVND (reference sequence). The ends were cut back, 4 bases at V and 1 base at J, with 10 bases in the middle. The CDR3 length is 15 residues. Here the CDR3 reads CASSKGVVNTGELFF. The CDR3 coding sequence is TGTGCCAGTAGTAAGGGGGTCGTGAACACCGGGGAGCTGTTTTTT.

The J gene is TRBJ2-5, the V gene TRBV7-9; 7 nucleotides align to TRBD1. This CDR3 has 15 residues. Trimming cost V 4 bases and J 2 bases; bases outside gene matches: 7. CDR1 and CDR2 from the germline V gene are SEHNR and FQNEAQ (reference sequence). The CDR3 nucleotides are TGTGCCAGCAGCTATTCGGACAGGCTACAAGAGACCCAGTACTTC. Its protein product is CASSYSDRLQETQYF.

V gene TRBV24-1 combines with J gene TRBJ1-2; possible D gene TRBD1, 6 bases. CDR1 is KGHDR, CDR2 SFDVKD, per germline. V was trimmed by 2 bases and J by 2 bases, leaving 26 bases between them. The CDR3 runs to 20 residues. The CDR3 DNA reads TGTGCCACCAGTGATTCCCAGGGGCGACACCATAATAGCTTAAACTATGGCTACACCTTC. This sequence encodes CATSDSQGRHHNSLNYGYTF.

The CDR3: CASSGQGSISGNTIYF. In DNA, the CDR3 is TGTGCCAGCAGCGGACAGGGATCTATCTCTGGAAACACCATATATTTT. This chain uses TRBV9 with TRBJ1-3, with TRBD1 identical over 7 bases. The ends lost 3 bases at V and 0 bases at J; junction bases unmatched: 6. This CDR3 is built from 16 residues. CDR1 is SGDLS, CDR2 YYNGEE, per germline. Based on the CDR3 plus reference TRBV9 and TRBJ1-3, the full variable domain is DSGVTQTPKHLITATGQRVTLRCSPRSGDLSVYWYQQSLDQGLQFLIQYYNGEERAKGNILERFSAQQFPDLHSELNLSSLELGDSALYFCASSGQGSISGNTIYFGEGSWLTVV.

The CDR3: CASSLGERGGLGPVIGTDTQYF. CDR3 DNA: TGTGCCAGCTCTCTAGGGGAGCGGGGGGGCCTGGGTCCCGTTATTGGCACAGATACGCAGTATTTT. The chain employs TRBV3-1 (or the pseudogene TRBV3-2) and TRBJ2-3; 10 bases match TRBD2. V gave up 8 bases and J gave up 1 base; unmatched junction bases: 27. The CDR3 has 22 residues. Per the germline V gene, CDR1 is LGHDT and CDR2 is YNNKEL (reference sequence).

With respect to this clone: Other DNA sequences from this sample encode an identical CDR3 as well. This sequence joins TRBV19 and TRBJ2-5; TRBD1 matches 11 bases. V trimming: 1 base; J trimming: 5 bases; junction bases outside the gene matches: 6. Per germline, CDR1 LNHDA and CDR2 SQIVND (reference sequence). The CDR3 loop spans 16 amino acids. The CDR3 here is CASSIGGQGGIETQYF. In DNA, the CDR3 is TGTGCCAGTAGTATAGGGGGACAGGGGGGAATTGAGACCCAGTACTTC.

The genes are TRBV5-6 and TRBJ1-5; 8 bases align to TRBD1. The length of the CDR3 is 16 residues. Germline assignment: CDR1 SGHDT and CDR2 YYEEEE. Unmatched junction bases numbered 10, after V lost 4 bases and J lost 4 bases. CDR3 residues: CASSGRQGRGNQPQHF. The CDR3 nucleotides are TGTGCCAGCAGCGGACGACAGGGGAGAGGAAATCAGCCCCAGCATTTT.

The genes are TRBV4-3 and TRBJ1-4; TRBD1 agrees at 8 bases. The CDR3 extends over 15 amino acids. The ends lost 3 bases at V and 6 bases at J; junction bases unmatched: 6. The germline CDR1 and CDR2 sequences are LGHNA and YSLEER. The CDR3, as DNA: TGCGCCAGCAGCCAGGAGACAGGGGCCCATGAAAAACTGTTTTTT. This sequence encodes CASSQETGAHEKLFF.

This clone was recorded a few times. This rearrangement joins TRBV20-1 to TRBJ2-1; TRBD1 aligns across 9 bases. This CDR3 region has 13 residues. The germline V gene encodes CDR1 DFQATT and CDR2 SNEGSKA (reference sequence). J lost 5 bases, V lost 3 bases, and 2 bases had no gene match. The CDR3 coding sequence is TGCAGTGCTAGTAGGGACAGGGACAATGAGCAGTTCTTC. It yields the protein CSASRDRDNEQFF.

This rearrangement joins TRBV7-2 to TRBJ1-2; 8 bases align to TRBD1. CDR3 size: 13 residues. Germline values: CDR1 SGHTA, CDR2 FQGNSA. The V and J ends lost 1 base and 7 bases, in that order; junction bases with no gene match: 2. The CDR3 nucleotides read TGTGCCAGCAGCTTAGGGACAGGGAGTGGCTACACCTTC. Translating it yields CASSLGTGSGYTF.

The V call is TRBV10-2, the J call TRBJ2-1, with D possibly being TRBD1 (6 bases). CDR3 length: 18 residues. Trimming shortened V by 5 bases and J by 0 bases, and 20 bases separated the two germline ends. CDR1 and CDR2 from the germline V gene are WSHSY and SAAADI. CDR3 sequence: CASSSSIQGIGSYNEQFF. The CDR3 DNA is TGCGCCAGCAGTTCCTCTATCCAGGGGATCGGCTCCTACAATGAGCAGTTCTTC.

The chain couples TRBV6-5 to TRBJ1-1; 7 nucleotides match TRBD1. V trimming: 2 bases; J trimming: 8 bases; junction bases outside the gene matches: 5. Germline lookup yields CDR1 MNHEY and CDR2 SVGAGI. The CDR3 length is 13 residues. CDR3 residues: CASSYQGGVEAFF. The CDR3 nucleotides read TGTGCCAGCAGTTACCAAGGGGGCGTCGAAGCTTTCTTT.

The chain combines TRBV28 with TRBJ2-2; no reliable D call. The V gene's germline CDR1 is MDHEN and CDR2 SYDVKM. The V gene lost 7 bases and the J gene lost 5 bases, with 14 bases spanning the gap. This CDR3 contains 14 residues. The CDR3 DNA reads as TGTGCCAGCATCTCCGGGTCGGTGACCGGGGAGCTGTTTTTT. It specifies CASISGSVTGELFF.

The chain has TRBV6-2 or TRBV6-3 and TRBJ2-7, with TRBD1 matching 10 bases. Germline CDR1 and CDR2: MNHEY and SVGEGT. V was clipped by 4 bases and J by 4 bases; unmatched bases: 10. CDR3 length: 16 amino acids. For the CDR3, the DNA is TGTGCCAGCAGTTTAAACGACAGGGGGCCGGATTACGAGCAGTACTTC. Protein sequence: CASSLNDRGPDYEQYF.

This chain connects TRBV19 to TRBJ1-1; 7 nucleotides agree with TRBD1. Germline CDR1 LNHDA, CDR2 SQIVND (reference sequence). There are 14 residues in the CDR3. The junction had 1 base not matched to a gene; V was cut back by 3 bases and J by 0 bases. This CDR3 reads CASSIDRVNTEAFF. The CDR3 region has the DNA TGTGCCAGTAGTATCGACAGGGTGAACACTGAAGCTTTCTTT.